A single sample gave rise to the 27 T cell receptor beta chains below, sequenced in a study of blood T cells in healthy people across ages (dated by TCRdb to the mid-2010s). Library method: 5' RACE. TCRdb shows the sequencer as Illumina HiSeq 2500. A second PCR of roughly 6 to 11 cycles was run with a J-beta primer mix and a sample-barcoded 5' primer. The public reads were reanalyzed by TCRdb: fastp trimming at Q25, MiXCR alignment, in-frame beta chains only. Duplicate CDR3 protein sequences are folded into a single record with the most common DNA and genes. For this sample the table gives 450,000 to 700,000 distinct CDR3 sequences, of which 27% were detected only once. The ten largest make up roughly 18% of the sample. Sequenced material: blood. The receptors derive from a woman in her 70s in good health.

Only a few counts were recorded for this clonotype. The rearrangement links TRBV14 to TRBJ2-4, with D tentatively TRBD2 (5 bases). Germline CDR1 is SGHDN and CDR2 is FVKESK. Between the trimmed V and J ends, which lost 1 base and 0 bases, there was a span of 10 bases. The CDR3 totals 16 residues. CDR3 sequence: CASSQGLAGAKNIQYF. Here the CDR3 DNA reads TGTGCCAGCAGCCAAGGGCTAGCCGGAGCCAAAAACATTCAGTACTTC.

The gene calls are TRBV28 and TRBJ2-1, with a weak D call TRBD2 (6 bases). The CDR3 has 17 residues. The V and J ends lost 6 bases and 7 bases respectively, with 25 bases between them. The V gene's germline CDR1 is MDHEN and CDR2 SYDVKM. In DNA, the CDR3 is TGTGCCAGCAGACCCCTCCGGGGCGGGGCTTTTTCGAATGAGCAGTTCTTC. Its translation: CASRPLRGGAFSNEQFF.

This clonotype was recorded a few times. In DNA form, the CDR3 reads TGTGCCAGCAGTTCCGGGACTAGCGGGCTATCCTACGAGCAGTACTTC. It codes for CASSSGTSGLSYEQYF. This chain joins TRBV6-2 or TRBV6-3 and TRBJ2-5; TRBD2 aligns across 12 bases. The J call may be in error: the DNA end matches TRBJ2-7 better. From germline, CDR1 is MNHEY and CDR2 SVGEGT. The CDR3 contains 16 residues.

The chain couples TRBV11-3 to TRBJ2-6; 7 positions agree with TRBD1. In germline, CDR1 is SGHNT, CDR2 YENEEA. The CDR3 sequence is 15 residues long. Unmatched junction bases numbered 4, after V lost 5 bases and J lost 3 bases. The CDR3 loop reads CASSRNRGGANVLTF. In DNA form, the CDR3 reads TGTGCCAGCAGCCGAAACAGGGGTGGGGCCAACGTCCTGACTTTC.

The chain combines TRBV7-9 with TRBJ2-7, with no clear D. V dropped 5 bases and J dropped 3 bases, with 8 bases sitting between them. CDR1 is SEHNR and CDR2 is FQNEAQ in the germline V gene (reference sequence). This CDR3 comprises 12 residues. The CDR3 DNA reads TGTGCCAGCAGCGTCGCTCACTACGAGCAGTACTTC. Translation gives CASSVAHYEQYF. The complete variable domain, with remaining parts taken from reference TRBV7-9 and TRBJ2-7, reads DTGVSQNPRHKITKRGQNVTFRCDPISEHNRLYWYRQTLGQGPEFLTYFQNEAQLEKSRLLSDRFSAERPKGSFSTLEIQRTEQGDSAMYLCASSVAHYEQYFGPGTRLTVT.

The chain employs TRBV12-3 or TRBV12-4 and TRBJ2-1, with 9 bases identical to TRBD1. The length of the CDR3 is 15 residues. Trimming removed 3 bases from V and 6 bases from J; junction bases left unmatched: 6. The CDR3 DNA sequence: TGTGCCAGCAGTTTCCGACAGGGGGTAGGCAATGAGCAGTTCTTC. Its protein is CASSFRQGVGNEQFF.

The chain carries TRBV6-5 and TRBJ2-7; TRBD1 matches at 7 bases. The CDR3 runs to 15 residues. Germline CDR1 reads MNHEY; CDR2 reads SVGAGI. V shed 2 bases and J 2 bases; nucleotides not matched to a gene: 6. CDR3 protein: CASSYIQGNPYEQYF. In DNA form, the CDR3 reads TGTGCCAGCAGTTACATACAGGGGAATCCCTACGAGCAGTACTTC.

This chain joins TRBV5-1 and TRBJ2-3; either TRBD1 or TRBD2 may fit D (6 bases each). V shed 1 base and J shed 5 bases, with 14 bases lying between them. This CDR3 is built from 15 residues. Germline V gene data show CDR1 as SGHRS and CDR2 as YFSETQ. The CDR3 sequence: CASSLRGTLGDTQYF. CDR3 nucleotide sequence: TGCGCCAGCAGCTTGAGGGGGACTTTAGGAGATACGCAGTATTTT.

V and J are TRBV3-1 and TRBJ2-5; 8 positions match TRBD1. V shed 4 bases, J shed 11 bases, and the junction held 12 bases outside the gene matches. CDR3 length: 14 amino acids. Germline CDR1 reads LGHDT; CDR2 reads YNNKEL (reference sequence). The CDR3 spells CASSPGQGQAGQYF. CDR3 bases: TGTGCCAGCAGCCCCGGACAGGGCCAGGCGGGGCAGTACTTC.

For the CDR3, the DNA is TGTGCCAGCAGCCCCGAGGGCGCATCCGCGACCTTTACTGAGCAGTTCTTC. The encoded protein is CASSPEGASATFTEQFF. The V and J genes are TRBV4-2 and TRBJ2-1; weak D call: TRBD2 (5 bases). The V end lost 4 bases, the J end lost 9 bases, and 25 bases lay between the germline ends. The CDR3 length is 17 residues. Germline CDR1 and CDR2: LGHNA and YNFKEQ.

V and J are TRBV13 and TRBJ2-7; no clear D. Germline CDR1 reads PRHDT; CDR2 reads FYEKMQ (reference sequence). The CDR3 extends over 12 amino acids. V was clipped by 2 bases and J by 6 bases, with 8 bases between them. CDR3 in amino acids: CASSLSLSEQYF. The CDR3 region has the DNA TGTGCCAGCAGCTTATCTCTCTCCGAGCAGTACTTC. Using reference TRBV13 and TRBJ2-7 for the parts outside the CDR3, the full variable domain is AAGVIQSPRHLIKEKRETATLKCYPIPRHDTVYWYQQGPGQDPQFLISFYEKMQSDKGSIPDRFSAQQFSDYHSELNMSSLELGDSALYFCASSLSLSEQYFGPGTRLTVT.

The CDR3 nucleotides are TGCGCCAGCAGCTTGGCTGGCGGGGGAGGGGAGACCCAGTACTTC. Protein product: CASSLAGGGGETQYF. This rearrangement joins TRBV5-1 to TRBJ2-7; TRBD2 matches 7 bases. TRBJ2-5 matches the DNA end more closely, so the J call is doubtful. The CDR3 spans 15 residues. Germline values: CDR1 SGHRS, CDR2 YFSETQ.

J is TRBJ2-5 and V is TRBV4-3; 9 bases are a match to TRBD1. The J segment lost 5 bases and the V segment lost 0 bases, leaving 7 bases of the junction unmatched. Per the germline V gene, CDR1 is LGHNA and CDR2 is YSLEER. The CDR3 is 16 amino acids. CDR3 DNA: TGCGCCAGCAGCCAAGATTGGGACAGGGCACGGGAGACCCAGTACTTC. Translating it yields CASSQDWDRARETQYF.

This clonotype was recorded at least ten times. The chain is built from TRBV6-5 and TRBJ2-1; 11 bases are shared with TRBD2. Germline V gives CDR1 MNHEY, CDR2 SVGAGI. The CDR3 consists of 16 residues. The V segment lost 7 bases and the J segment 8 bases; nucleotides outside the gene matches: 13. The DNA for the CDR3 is TGTGCCAGCACCTTGAAGGCTAGCGGGGGGCAGTATGAGCAGTTCTTC. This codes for CASTLKASGGQYEQFF.

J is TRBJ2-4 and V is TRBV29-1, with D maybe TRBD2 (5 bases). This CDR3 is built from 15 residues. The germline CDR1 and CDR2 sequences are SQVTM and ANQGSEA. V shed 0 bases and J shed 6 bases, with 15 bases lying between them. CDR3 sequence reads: CSVEDLLGGGNIQYF. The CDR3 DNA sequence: TGCAGCGTTGAAGATCTTTTGGGCGGAGGAAACATTCAGTACTTC.

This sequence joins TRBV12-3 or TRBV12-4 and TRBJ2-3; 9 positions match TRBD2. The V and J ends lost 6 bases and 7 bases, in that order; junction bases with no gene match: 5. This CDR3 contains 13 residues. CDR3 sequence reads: CASSRGGAYTQYF. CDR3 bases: TGTGCCAGCAGCCGCGGGGGGGCCTATACGCAGTATTTT.

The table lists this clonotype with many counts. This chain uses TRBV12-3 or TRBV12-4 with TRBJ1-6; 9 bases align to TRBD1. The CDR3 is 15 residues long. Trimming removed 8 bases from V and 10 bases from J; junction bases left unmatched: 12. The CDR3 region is CASGTPDRGGSPLHF. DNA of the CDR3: TGTGCCAGCGGGACCCCGGACAGGGGAGGATCACCCCTCCACTTT.

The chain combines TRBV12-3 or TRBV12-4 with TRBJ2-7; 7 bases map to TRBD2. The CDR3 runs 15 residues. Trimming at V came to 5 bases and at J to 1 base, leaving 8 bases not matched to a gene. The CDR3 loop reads CASSPVGRGSYEQYF. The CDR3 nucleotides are TGTGCCAGCAGTCCCGTGGGGCGGGGGTCCTACGAGCAGTACTTC.

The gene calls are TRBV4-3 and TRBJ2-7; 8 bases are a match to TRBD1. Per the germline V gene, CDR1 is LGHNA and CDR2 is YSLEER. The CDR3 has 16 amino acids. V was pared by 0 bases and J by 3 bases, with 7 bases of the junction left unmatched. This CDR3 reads CASSQEWAGGVYEQYF. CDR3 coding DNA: TGCGCCAGCAGCCAAGAATGGGCAGGGGGCGTCTACGAGCAGTACTTC.

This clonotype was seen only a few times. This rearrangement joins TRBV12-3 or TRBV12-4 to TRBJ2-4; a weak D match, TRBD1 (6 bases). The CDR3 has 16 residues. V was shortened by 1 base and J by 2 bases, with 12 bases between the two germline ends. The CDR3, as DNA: TGTGCCAGCAGTTTAGGACAGGCTCTAACCAAAAACATTCAGTACTTC. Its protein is CASSLGQALTKNIQYF.

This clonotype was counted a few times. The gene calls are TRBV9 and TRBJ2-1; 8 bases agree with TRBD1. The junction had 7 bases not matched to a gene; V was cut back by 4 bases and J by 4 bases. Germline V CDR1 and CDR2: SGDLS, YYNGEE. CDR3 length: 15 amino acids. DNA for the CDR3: TGTGCCAGCAGCTTGACAGGGGAAACATACAATGAGCAGTTCTTC. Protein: CASSLTGETYNEQFF.

This CDR3 reads CASSPQGDNPDEQYF. CDR3 sequence (DNA): TGTGCCAGCAGTCCACAGGGGGACAACCCGGACGAGCAGTACTTC. The J gene is TRBJ2-7, the V gene TRBV12-3 or TRBV12-4; 8 bases line up with TRBD1. The CDR3 is 15 amino acids. The ends lost 5 bases at V and 5 bases at J; junction bases unmatched: 11.

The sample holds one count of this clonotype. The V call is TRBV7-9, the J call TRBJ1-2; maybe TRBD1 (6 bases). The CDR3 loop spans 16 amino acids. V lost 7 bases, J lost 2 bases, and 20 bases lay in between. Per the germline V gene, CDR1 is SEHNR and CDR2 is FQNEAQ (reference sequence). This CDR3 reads CASTRDTGGANYGYTF. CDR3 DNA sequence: TGTGCCAGCACCCGGGACACCGGTGGGGCCAACTATGGCTACACCTTC.

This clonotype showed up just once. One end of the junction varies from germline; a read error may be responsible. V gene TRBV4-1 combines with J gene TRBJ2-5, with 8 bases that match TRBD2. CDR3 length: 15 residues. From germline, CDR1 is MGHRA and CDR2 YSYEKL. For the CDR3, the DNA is TGCGACAGCAGCCAAACGTCGGGACTAGATGCCACCCAGTACTTC. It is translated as CDSSQTSGLDATQYF.

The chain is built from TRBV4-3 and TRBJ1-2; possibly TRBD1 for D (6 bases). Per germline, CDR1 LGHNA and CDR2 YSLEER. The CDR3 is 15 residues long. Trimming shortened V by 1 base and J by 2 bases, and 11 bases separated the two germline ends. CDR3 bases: TGCGCCAGCAGCCAAGCCCCTCAGGGGAACTATGGCTACACCTTC. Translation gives CASSQAPQGNYGYTF.

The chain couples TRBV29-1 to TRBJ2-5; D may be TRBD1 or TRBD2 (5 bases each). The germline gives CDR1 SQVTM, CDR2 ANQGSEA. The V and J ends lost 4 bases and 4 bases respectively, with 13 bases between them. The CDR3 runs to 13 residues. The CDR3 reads CSVGQGDGETQYF. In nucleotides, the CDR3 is TGCAGCGTTGGTCAAGGGGACGGAGAGACCCAGTACTTC.

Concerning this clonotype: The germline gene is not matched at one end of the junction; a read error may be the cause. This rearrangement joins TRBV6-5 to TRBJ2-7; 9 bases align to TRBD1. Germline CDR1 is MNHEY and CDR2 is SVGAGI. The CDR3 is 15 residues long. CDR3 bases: TGTGTCAGCTGTTCCCCGGGGACAGGGTCATACGAGCAGTACTTC. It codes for CVSCSPGTGSYEQYF.